This T cell receptor (delta chain) was captured in a study of γδ T cells in repeated Plasmodium falciparum infection. TCRdb reanalysed the multiplex PCR reads with CATT. The sample holds around 86,000 delta-chain clones, approximately 1.5% seen once. There are 19 residues in the CDR3. The germline CDR1 and CDR2 sequences are GEAIGNYY and EKD. This clone was recorded many times. It differs at one base from a far larger clone, so likely a read error. Other DNA sequences from this sample encode an identical CDR3 as well. Flow sorting of PBMC yielded separate Vgamma9/Vdelta2+ and Vdelta2-negative gammadelta T cell populations for bulk repertoire analysis.

This chain uses TRDV2 with TRDJ2; 11 bases are a match to TRDD3. TCRdb leaves out the J gene; it was filled in here by matching the DNA to germline. The sequencing sample was made of gamma-delta T cells from blood. This receptor was obtained from a pool of human donors (malaria-infected and uninfected, not separated). The CDR3 nucleotides are TGTGCCTGCGACACTTTAGACTGGGGGATAACCAATTTGACAGCACAACTCTTCTTT. It translates to CACDTLDWGITNLTAQLFF.